This entry lists 25 T cell receptor beta chains sequenced from one sample in a study of T cells in Graves' hyperthyroidism and ophthalmopathy. TCR beta CDR3 regions were amplified from RNA. TCR CDR3 regions were first amplified by RT-PCR with HTBI primers. From the multiplex PCR reads, TCRdb called clonotypes with MiXCR, one entry per CDR3 protein. The table shows 350,000 to 400,000 distinct CDR3 sequences, with about a fifth occurring only once. Sequenced: blood. These receptors originate from a woman in her late teens or twenties with Graves' hyperthyroidism.

This clonotype has a count of ten or more. The chain joins TRBV11-2 to TRBJ1-2; D is unresolved. CDR1 and CDR2 (germline): SGHAT, FQNNGV. The CDR3 runs to 14 residues. V lost 0 bases and J 0 bases, leaving 5 bases between the germline ends. CDR3 nucleotide sequence: TGTGCCAGCAGCTTAGATCAAGCTAACTATGGCTACACCTTC. It yields the protein CASSLDQANYGYTF. Full variable domain (rest looked up from reference TRBV11-2 and TRBJ1-2): EAGVAQSPRYKIIEKRQSVAFWCNPISGHATLYWYQQILGQGPKLLIQFQNNGVVDDSQLPKDRFSAERLKGVDSTLKIQPAKLEDSAVYLCASSLDQANYGYTFGSGTRLTVV.

This clonotype showed up just a few times. The chain couples TRBV7-2 to TRBJ2-7; possible D gene TRBD2, 6 bases. V shed 5 bases and J shed 4 bases, with 18 bases lying between them. Per germline, CDR1 SGHTA and CDR2 FQGNSA. This CDR3 has 15 amino acids. Written as DNA, the CDR3 is TGTGCCAGCAGCGCAAAGCCTAGCGAACTATACGAGCAGTACTTC. This gives the protein CASSAKPSELYEQYF. Drawing the rest from reference TRBV7-2 and TRBJ2-7, the complete variable domain is GAGVSQSPSNKVTEKGKDVELRCDPISGHTALYWYRQSLGQGLEFLIYFQGNSAPDKSGLPSDRFSAERTGGSVSTLTIQRTQQEDSAVYLCASSAKPSELYEQYFGPGTRLTVT.

This clonotype was recorded at least ten times. The chain has TRBV27 and TRBJ1-5; 10 bases align to TRBD1. The CDR3 is 15 residues long. CDR1 and CDR2 (germline): MNHEY, SMNVEV (reference sequence). V was pared by 4 bases and J by 4 bases, with 4 bases of the junction left unmatched. CDR3 coding DNA: TGTGCCAGCAGTTCCGCGGGACAGGGGAATCAGCCCCAGCATTTT. As protein: CASSSAGQGNQPQHF.

This clonotype was recorded a few times. This may arise from a read error, as a much more abundant clone is one base away. The gene calls are TRBV30 and TRBJ1-5; no clear D. Germline CDR1 reads GTSNPN; CDR2 reads SVGIG (reference sequence). This CDR3 is 12 amino acids long. The CDR3 nucleotides read TGTGCCTGGGGGTGGGGATATCAGCCCAAGCATTTT. This sequence encodes CAWGWGYQPKHF.

This clonotype has ten or more counts. The genes are TRBV6-1 and TRBJ1-1, with a possible D match to TRBD1 (5 bases). Germline CDR1 and CDR2: MNHNS and SASEGT. The CDR3 totals 16 residues. V was trimmed by 0 bases and J by 5 bases, leaving 16 bases between them. This CDR3 is CASSEAIFGGGTEAFF. The CDR3 DNA sequence: TGTGCCAGCAGTGAAGCTATTTTCGGGGGAGGGACTGAAGCTTTCTTT.

Many counts were recorded for this clonotype. The chain employs TRBV4-2 and TRBJ1-5; TRBD1 matches at 9 bases. The germline CDR1 and CDR2 sequences are LGHNA and YNFKEQ. The CDR3 spans 14 residues. The ends lost 7 bases at V and 4 bases at J; junction bases unmatched: 5. Written as DNA, the CDR3 is TGTGCCAGCATGGGACAGGGAGGGAATCAGCCCCAGCATTTT. Translating it yields CASMGQGGNQPQHF.

This clonotype was counted many times. The rearrangement uses TRBV13 and TRBJ2-5; 8 bases agree with TRBD2. Trimming removed 5 bases from V and 2 bases from J; junction bases left unmatched: 7. Looked up from germline, CDR1 is PRHDT and CDR2 is FYEKMQ (reference sequence). The CDR3 consists of 15 residues. Written as DNA, the CDR3 is TGTGCCAGCAGCATCCTCTCGGGGGGGCAAGAGACCCAGTACTTC. This gives the protein CASSILSGGQETQYF.

This clonotype was observed many times. The V gene is TRBV29-1, the J gene TRBJ1-1, with D hard to call. The germline V and J ends were trimmed by 3 bases and 1 base, with 9 bases remaining between them. This CDR3 contains 13 residues. Per germline, CDR1 SQVTM and CDR2 ANQGSEA. The CDR3 sequence: CSVENSPNTEAFF. CDR3 bases: TGCAGCGTTGAGAACAGCCCGAACACTGAAGCTTTCTTT.

The table lists this clonotype with a few counts. Its ends do not fully match the called genes, so a read error is possible. The genes are TRBV6-1 and TRBJ2-4; no definite D call. Germline CDR1 is MNHNS and CDR2 is SASEGT. The CDR3 is 15 amino acids. Here the CDR3 DNA reads TGTGCCAGCATCAGGACCGTCGGAGCCAAAAACATTAAGTACTTC. Its protein is CASIRTVGAKNIKYF.

J is TRBJ2-2 and V is TRBV12-3 or TRBV12-4; 7 bases agree with TRBD1. V was pared by 5 bases and J by 4 bases, with 7 bases of the junction left unmatched. The CDR3 is 15 residues long. The CDR3 coding sequence is TGTGCCAGCAGTGAGATCGGACAGGTCACCGGGGAGCTGTTTTTT. Translating it yields CASSEIGQVTGELFF.

In its sample, this clonotype was seen many times. This chain connects TRBV6-1 to TRBJ1-1; TRBD1 might be the D (6 bases). Trimming removed 10 bases at V and 4 bases at J, with 19 bases between. Germline CDR1 and CDR2: MNHNS and SASEGT. The CDR3 extends over 14 amino acids. This chain's CDR3 is CANQYRAERTEAFF. The CDR3 nucleotides are TGTGCCAACCAGTACAGGGCCGAGCGCACTGAAGCTTTCTTT.

This clonotype was found many times. The rearrangement joins TRBV5-1 to TRBJ2-2, with 13 bases aligning to TRBD2. Per germline, CDR1 SGHRS and CDR2 YFSETQ. V trimming: 3 bases; J trimming: 6 bases; junction bases outside the gene matches: 8. This CDR3 is 17 amino acids long. The CDR3: CASSSTSGGADPGELFF. CDR3 coding DNA: TGCGCCAGCAGCTCCACTAGCGGGGGGGCCGACCCCGGGGAGCTGTTTTTT.

This clonotype was counted many times. The chain links TRBV27 to TRBJ2-5; no clear D. Germline V lookup: CDR1 MNHEY, CDR2 SMNVEV (reference sequence). The CDR3 is 14 residues long. Between the trimmed V and J ends, which lost 5 bases and 0 bases, there was a span of 10 bases. CDR3 amino acids: CASSRLTNQETQYF. The CDR3 coding sequence is TGTGCCAGCAGTCGACTGACCAACCAAGAGACCCAGTACTTC.

This clonotype was detected many times. V and J are TRBV27 and TRBJ2-3; 9 positions agree with TRBD2. Unmatched junction bases numbered 5, after V lost 2 bases and J lost 2 bases. The CDR3 extends over 16 amino acids. CDR1 and CDR2 from the germline V gene are MNHEY and SMNVEV (reference sequence). CDR3 protein: CASSLGSGGPTDTQYF. As DNA, the CDR3 is TGTGCCAGCAGTTTAGGGAGCGGGGGGCCCACAGATACGCAGTATTTT.

This clonotype turned up a few times. CDR3 in amino acids: CASSSGSGGSDTQYF. In DNA form, the CDR3 reads TGTGCCAGCAGTTCCGGAAGCGGGGGGTCAGATACGCAGTATTTT. The V and J genes are TRBV28 and TRBJ2-3; 9 positions agree with TRBD2. This CDR3 comprises 15 residues. Looked up from germline, CDR1 is MDHEN and CDR2 is SYDVKM. Trimming took 4 bases from V and 4 from J; bases not matched to a gene: 6.

This clonotype was observed many times. This chain joins TRBV13 and TRBJ1-5, with no clear D. The germline gives CDR1 PRHDT, CDR2 FYEKMQ (reference sequence). The V and J ends lost 0 bases and 7 bases respectively, with 10 bases between them. The length of the CDR3 is 14 residues. CDR3 loop: CASSLGQVEQPQHF. CDR3 in DNA: TGTGCCAGCAGCTTAGGGCAGGTAGAGCAGCCCCAGCATTTT. The full variable domain, its missing parts supplied by reference TRBV13 and TRBJ1-5, is AAGVIQSPRHLIKEKRETATLKCYPIPRHDTVYWYQQGPGQDPQFLISFYEKMQSDKGSIPDRFSAQQFSDYHSELNMSSLELGDSALYFCASSLGQVEQPQHFGDGTRLSIL.

There are many counts of this clonotype. The chain employs TRBV19 and TRBJ1-2; D ambiguous. Germline V gives CDR1 LNHDA, CDR2 SQIVND (reference sequence). This CDR3 region has 13 residues. V dropped 3 bases and J dropped 4 bases, with 9 bases sitting between them. The CDR3 DNA is TGTGCCAGTAGTATTCGGCAGTCCTATGGCTACACCTTC. Its protein is CASSIRQSYGYTF.

This clonotype was found a few times. The junction differs from germline at one of its ends, possibly a read error. The chain recombines TRBV5-1 with TRBJ2-7; D possibly corresponds to TRBD2 (5 bases). The CDR3 sequence is 14 residues long. Looked up from germline, CDR1 is SGHRS and CDR2 is YFSETQ. This chain's CDR3 is CASSLARRKYGQYF. CDR3 nucleotides: TGCGCCAGCAGCTTAGCAAGGAGGAAATACGGGCAGTACTTC. Looking up the rest from reference TRBV5-1 and TRBJ2-7 gives the full variable domain: KAGVTQTPRYLIKTRGQQVTLSCSPISGHRSVSWYQQTPGQGLQFLFEYFSETQRNKGNFPGRFSGRQFSNSRSEMNVSTLELGDSALYLCASSLARRKYGQYFGPGTRLTVT.

Ten or more counts support this clonotype. V is TRBV12-3 or TRBV12-4 and J is TRBJ1-3; 7 bases match TRBD1. The CDR3 is 13 amino acids. V shed 7 bases, J shed 4 bases, and the junction held 4 bases outside the gene matches. The CDR3 is CASNTGAGNTIYF. The CDR3, as DNA: TGTGCCAGCAACACAGGGGCGGGAAACACCATATATTTT.

This clonotype was seen just once. It is likely a read error, because the conserved phenylalanine at the end of the CDR3 is missing. This sequence joins TRBV20-1 and TRBJ1-1; possibly TRBD1 for D (5 bases). CDR1 and CDR2 (germline): DFQATT, SNEGSKA (reference sequence). There are 14 residues in the CDR3. With 3 bases removed from V and 1 base from J, the gap between germline ends came to 12 bases. CDR3 region: CSARSGTENTEAFL. CDR3 bases: TGCAGTGCTAGGTCCGGGACGGAGAACACTGAAGCTTTCCTT.

Many counts were recorded for this clonotype. This rearrangement joins TRBV6-5 to TRBJ2-5; 7 nucleotides line up with TRBD1. After removal of 1 base from V and 3 bases from J, the junction contained 2 bases not matched to a gene. Germline values: CDR1 MNHEY, CDR2 SVGAGI. This CDR3 comprises 14 residues. The CDR3 is CASSYLGTEETQYF. The CDR3 DNA reads as TGTGCCAGCAGTTACTTGGGGACAGAAGAGACCCAGTACTTC.

The chain employs TRBV10-3 and TRBJ2-7, with D possibly TRBD1 on 5 matching bases. V lost 2 bases and J lost 5, with 7 bases in between. The germline CDR1 and CDR2 sequences are ENHRY and SYGVKD. This CDR3 comprises 12 residues. CDR3 sequence reads: CAISEGADEQYF. The CDR3 DNA reads TGTGCCATCAGTGAGGGGGCAGACGAGCAGTACTTC.

Many counts were recorded for this clonotype. The rearrangement links TRBV12-3 or TRBV12-4 to TRBJ1-6, with a possible D match to TRBD1 (5 bases). This CDR3 spans 14 amino acids. Trimming removed 7 bases from V and 10 bases from J, with 17 bases in between. DNA for the CDR3: TGTGCCAGCAAACTCCCAGGGTTCCGGTCACCCCTCCACTTT. It specifies CASKLPGFRSPLHF.

This clonotype occurred many times. The rearrangement links TRBV20-1 to TRBJ1-2, with D unclear. Germline V gives CDR1 DFQATT, CDR2 SNEGSKA (reference sequence). The CDR3 has 13 residues. Trimming pared 5 bases from V and 0 bases from J, leaving 10 bases between. The CDR3 sequence is CSAPDSTNYGYTF. The CDR3 bases are TGCAGTGCTCCCGACTCCACTAACTATGGCTACACCTTC.

This clonotype occurred many times. The CDR3 here is CASSLGYSYEQYF. CDR3 DNA sequence: TGCGCCAGCAGCTTGGGCTACTCCTACGAGCAGTACTTC. The gene calls are TRBV5-1 and TRBJ2-7; D is unclear. Germline CDR1 SGHRS, CDR2 YFSETQ. The V and J ends lost 0 bases and 0 bases respectively, with 4 bases between them. There are 13 residues in the CDR3.